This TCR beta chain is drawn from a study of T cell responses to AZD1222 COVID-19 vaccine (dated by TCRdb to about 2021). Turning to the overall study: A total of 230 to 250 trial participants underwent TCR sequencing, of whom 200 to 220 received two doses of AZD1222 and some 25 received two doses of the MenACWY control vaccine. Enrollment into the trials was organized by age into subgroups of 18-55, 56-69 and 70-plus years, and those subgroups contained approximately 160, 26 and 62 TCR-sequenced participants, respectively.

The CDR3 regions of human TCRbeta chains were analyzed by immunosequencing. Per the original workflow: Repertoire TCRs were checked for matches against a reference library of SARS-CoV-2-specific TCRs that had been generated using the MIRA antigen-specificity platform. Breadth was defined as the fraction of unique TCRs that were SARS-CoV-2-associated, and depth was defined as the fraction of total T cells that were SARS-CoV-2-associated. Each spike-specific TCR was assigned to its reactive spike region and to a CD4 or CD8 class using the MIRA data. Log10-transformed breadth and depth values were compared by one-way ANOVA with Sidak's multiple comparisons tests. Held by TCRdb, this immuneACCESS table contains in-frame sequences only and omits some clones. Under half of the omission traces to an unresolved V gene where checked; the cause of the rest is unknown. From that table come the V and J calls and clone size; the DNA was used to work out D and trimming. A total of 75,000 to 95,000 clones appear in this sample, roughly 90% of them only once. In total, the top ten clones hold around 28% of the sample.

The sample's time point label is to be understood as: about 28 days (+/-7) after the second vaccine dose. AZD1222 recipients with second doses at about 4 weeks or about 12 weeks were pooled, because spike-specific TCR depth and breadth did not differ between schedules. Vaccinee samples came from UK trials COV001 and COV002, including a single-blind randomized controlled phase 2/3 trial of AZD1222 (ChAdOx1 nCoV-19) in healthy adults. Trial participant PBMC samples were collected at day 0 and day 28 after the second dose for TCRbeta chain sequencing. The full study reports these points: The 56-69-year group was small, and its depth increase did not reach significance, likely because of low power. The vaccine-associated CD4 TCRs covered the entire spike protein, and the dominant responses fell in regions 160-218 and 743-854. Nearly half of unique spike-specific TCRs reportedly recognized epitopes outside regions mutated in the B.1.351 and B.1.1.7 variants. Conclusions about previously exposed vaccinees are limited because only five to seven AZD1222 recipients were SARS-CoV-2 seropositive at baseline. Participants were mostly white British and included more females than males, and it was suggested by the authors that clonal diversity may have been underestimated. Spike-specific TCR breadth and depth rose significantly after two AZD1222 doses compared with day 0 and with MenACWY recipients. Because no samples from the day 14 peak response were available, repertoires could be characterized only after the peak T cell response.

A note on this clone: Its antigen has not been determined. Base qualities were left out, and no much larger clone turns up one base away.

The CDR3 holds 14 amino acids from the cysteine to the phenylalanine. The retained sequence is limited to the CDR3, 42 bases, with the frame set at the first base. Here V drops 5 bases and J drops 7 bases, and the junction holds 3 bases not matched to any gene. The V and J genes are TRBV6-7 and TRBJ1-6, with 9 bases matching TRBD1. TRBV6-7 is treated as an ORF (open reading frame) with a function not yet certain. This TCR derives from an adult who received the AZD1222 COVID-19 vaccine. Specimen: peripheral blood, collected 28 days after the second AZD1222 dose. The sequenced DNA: TGTGCCAGCAGTAGGACAGGGGAGAATTCACCCCTCCACTTT. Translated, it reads CASSRTGENSPLHF.